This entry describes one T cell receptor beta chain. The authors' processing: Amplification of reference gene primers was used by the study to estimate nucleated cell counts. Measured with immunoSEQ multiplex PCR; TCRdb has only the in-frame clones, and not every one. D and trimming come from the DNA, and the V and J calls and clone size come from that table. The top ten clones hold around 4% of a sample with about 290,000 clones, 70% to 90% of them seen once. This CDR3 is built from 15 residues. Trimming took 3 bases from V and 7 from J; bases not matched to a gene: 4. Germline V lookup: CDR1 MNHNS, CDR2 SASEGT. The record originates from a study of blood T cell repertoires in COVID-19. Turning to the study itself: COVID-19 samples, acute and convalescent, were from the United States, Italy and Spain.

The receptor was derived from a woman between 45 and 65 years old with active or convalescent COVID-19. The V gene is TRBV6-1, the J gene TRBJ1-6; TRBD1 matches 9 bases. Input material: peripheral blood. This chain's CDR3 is CASSDPGQGNSPLHF. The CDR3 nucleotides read TGTGCCAGCAGTGATCCGGGACAGGGAAATTCACCCCTCCACTTT.